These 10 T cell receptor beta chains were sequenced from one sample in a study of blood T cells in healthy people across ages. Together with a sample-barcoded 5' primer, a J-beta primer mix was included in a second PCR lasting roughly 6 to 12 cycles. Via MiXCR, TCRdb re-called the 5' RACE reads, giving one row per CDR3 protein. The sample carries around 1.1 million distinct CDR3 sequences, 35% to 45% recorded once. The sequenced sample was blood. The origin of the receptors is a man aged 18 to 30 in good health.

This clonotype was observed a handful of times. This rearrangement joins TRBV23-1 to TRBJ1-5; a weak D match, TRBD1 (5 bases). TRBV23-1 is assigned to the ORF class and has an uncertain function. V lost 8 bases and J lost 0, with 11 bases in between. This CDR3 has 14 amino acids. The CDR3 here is CASPETDSNQPQHF. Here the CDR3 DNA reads TGCGCCAGCCCCGAGACAGATAGCAATCAGCCCCAGCATTTT.

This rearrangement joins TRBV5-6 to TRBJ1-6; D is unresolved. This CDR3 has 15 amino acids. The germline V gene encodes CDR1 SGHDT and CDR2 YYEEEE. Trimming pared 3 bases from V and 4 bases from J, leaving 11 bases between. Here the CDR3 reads CASSSNGGYNSPLHF. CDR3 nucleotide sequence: TGTGCCAGCAGCTCGAATGGAGGTTATAATTCACCCCTCCACTTT.

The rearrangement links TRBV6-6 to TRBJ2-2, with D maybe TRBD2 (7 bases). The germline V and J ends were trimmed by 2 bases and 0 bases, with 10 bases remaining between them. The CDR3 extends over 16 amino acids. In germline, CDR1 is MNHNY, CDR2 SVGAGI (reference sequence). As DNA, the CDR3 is TGTGCCAGCAGTTACCTAGGGGGGGCGAACACCGGGGAGCTGTTTTTT. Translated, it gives CASSYLGGANTGELFF.

CDR3 coding DNA: TGTGCCAGCAGCTTAGCCAGGGACAGGGGAGAAGCTTTCTTT. Amino acids: CASSLARDRGEAFF. The genes are TRBV7-2 and TRBJ1-1; 10 bases match TRBD1. Looked up from germline, CDR1 is SGHTA and CDR2 is FQGNSA. The trim removed 0 bases at V and 8 bases at J, leaving 3 bases unmatched. The CDR3 has 14 amino acids.

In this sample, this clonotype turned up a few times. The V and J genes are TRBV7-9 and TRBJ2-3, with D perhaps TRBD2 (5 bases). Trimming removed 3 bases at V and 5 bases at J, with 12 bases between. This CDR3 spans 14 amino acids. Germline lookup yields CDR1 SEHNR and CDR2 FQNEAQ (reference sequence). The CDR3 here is CASSLGALRDTQYF. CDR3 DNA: TGTGCCAGCAGCTTGGGAGCCCTGCGAGATACGCAGTATTTT.

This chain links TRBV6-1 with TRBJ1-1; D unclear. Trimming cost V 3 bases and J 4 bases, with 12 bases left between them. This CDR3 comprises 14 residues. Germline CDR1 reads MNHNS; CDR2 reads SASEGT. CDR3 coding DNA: TGTGCCAGCAGTGACAGTCAGGTGGCCACTGAAGCTTTCTTT. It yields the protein CASSDSQVATEAFF.

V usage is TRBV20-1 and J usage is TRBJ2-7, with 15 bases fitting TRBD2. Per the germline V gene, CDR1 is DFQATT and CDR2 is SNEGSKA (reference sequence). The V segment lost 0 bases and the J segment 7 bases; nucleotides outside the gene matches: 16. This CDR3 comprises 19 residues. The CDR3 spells CSARDQPGLAGGYYNEQYF. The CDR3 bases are TGCAGTGCTAGAGATCAACCGGGACTAGCGGGGGGTTACTACAATGAGCAGTACTTC.

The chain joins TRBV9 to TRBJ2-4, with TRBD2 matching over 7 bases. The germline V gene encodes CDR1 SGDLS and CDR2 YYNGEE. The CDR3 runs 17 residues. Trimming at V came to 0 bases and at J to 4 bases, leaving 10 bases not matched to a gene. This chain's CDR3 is CASSVDGGGWGKNIQYF. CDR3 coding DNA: TGTGCCAGCAGCGTAGATGGCGGGGGATGGGGAAAAAACATTCAGTACTTC.

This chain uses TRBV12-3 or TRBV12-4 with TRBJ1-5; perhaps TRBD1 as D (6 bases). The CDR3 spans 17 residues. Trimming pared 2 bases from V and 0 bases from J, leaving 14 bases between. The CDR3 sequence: CASSLWVGQNSNQPQHF. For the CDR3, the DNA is TGTGCCAGCAGTTTATGGGTCGGACAGAATAGCAATCAGCCCCAGCATTTT.

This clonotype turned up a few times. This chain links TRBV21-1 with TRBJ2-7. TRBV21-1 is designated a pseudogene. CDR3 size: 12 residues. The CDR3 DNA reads TGTGCCAGCAGCAAAGAGGGTCCCGAGCAGTACTTC. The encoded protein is CASSKEGPEQYF.